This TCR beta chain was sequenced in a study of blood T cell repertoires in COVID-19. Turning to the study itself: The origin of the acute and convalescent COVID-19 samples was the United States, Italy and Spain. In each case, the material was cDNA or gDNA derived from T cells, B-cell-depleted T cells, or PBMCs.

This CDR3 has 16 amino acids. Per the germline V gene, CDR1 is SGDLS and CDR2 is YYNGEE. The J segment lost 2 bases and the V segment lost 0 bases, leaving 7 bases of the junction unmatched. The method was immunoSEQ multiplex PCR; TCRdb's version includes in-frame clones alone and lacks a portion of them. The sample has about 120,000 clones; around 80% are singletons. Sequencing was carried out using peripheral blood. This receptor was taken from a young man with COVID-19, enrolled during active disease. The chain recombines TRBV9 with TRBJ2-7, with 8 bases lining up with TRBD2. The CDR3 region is CASSVASSGGPYEQYF. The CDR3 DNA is TGTGCCAGCAGCGTAGCTTCGTCGGGAGGGCCCTACGAGCAGTACTTC.